The rows below give T cell receptor beta chains drawn from one sample of a study of post-analysis software for immune sequencing data. TCRdb passed the PCR reads through MiXCR, listing each CDR3 protein once. The sample lists 250,000 to 300,000 distinct CDR3 sequences, about 40% occurring once. Source material: blood. The receptors shown here come from a girl aged 5-17 years with multiple sclerosis. The CDR3 runs from the conserved cysteine through the conserved F or W. D genes are given only for firm matches. Not every row has a clone size; where given, it reads once, few, many or a size class.

size,D,V,J,CDR3,DNA
many,.,TRBV10-3,TRBJ2-1,CAISEDLSYNEQFF,TGTGCCATCAGTGAGGACCTTTCCTACAATGAGCAGTTCTTC
many,.,TRBV11-2,TRBJ2-3,CASSLDEFRPGGTDTQYF,TGTGCCAGCAGCTTAGATGAATTTCGGCCAGGGGGCACAGATACGCAGTATTTT
few,TRBD1,TRBV12-3/TRBV12-4,TRBJ2-7,CASRGQNGEAQYF,TGTGCCAGCAGGGGACAGAACGGAGAGGCCCAGTACTTC
.,.,TRBV18,TRBJ1-2,CVSSPARGYTF,TGTGTCAGCTCACCGGCGAGAGGCTACACCTTC
.,.,TRBV3-1,TRBJ1-4,CASSQETLAYGEKLFF,TGTGCCAGCAGCCAAGAGACACTTGCCTATGGTGAAAAACTGTTTTTT
.,.,TRBV4-1,TRBJ2-2,CASRGDPNTGELFF,TGCGCCAGCAGGGGTGACCCGAACACCGGGGAGCTGTTTTTT
many,.,TRBV6-5,TRBJ1-1,CASSYQRRGARNTEAFF,TGTGCCAGCAGTTACCAGAGACGGGGAGCGAGGAACACTGAAGCTTTCTTT
.,TRBD1,TRBV7-2,TRBJ1-1,CASSRDRGLEAFF,TGTGCCAGCAGCAGGGACAGGGGCCTTGAAGCTTTCTTT
few,.,TRBV28,TRBJ1-1,CASSPRLGNTEAFF,TGTGCCAGCAGTCCCCGTCTAGGGAACACTGAAGCTTTCTTT
.,TRBD2,TRBV20-1,TRBJ2-4,CSARIQAGGRDIQYF,TGCAGTGCCAGGATTCAAGCGGGAGGCCGGGACATTCAGTACTTC
.,.,TRBV6-4,TRBJ2-7,CASLAGPGREQYF,TGTGCCAGCCTAGCTGGGCCTGGTCGGGAGCAGTACTTC
few,.,TRBV5-1,TRBJ1-5,CASSLEIAGSIQPQHF,TGCGCCAGCAGCTTGGAGATCGCAGGTTCCATACAGCCCCAGCATTTT
many,TRBD1,TRBV7-9,TRBJ2-3,CASRGGAGSTDTQYF,TGTGCCAGCAGAGGGGGCGCGGGTAGCACAGATACGCAGTATTTT
.,TRBD1,TRBV12-3/TRBV12-4,TRBJ1-4,CASSPRDRLNEKLFF,TGTGCCAGCAGTCCCCGGGACAGGCTTAATGAAAAACTGTTTTTT
.,TRBD1,TRBV20-1,TRBJ2-5,CSVRTGAQETQYF,TGCAGTGTAAGGACAGGGGCCCAAGAGACCCAGTACTTC
.,.,TRBV27,TRBJ1-6,CASKSEKGFGNSPLHF,TGTGCCAGCAAGAGTGAAAAGGGGTTTGGCAATTCACCCCTCCACTTT
many,.,TRBV4-1,TRBJ2-7,CASSQDWPGGTYEQYF,TGCGCCAGCAGCCAAGATTGGCCAGGGGGGACCTACGAGCAGTACTTC